These 27 T cell receptor beta chains were all obtained from the same sample, sequenced in a study of human T cells and chemical hapten exposure. TCRdb recomputed calls from the RACE reads with MiXCR, one row per CDR3 protein. The data show around 31,000 distinct CDR3 sequences, with 6.5% to 8.5% seen just once and around a tenth held by the top ten. The time point here: healthy volunteer bleed at 2 weeks. Total RNA was extracted from unfractionated whole blood. The specimen was whole blood. The receptors were sampled from a human donor in good health. Some clones in this sample may be carry-over from other donors' samples.

This clonotype appeared a few times. The rearrangement links TRBV27 to TRBJ2-3; D may match TRBD1 or TRBD2 (5 bases each). Germline V gives CDR1 MNHEY, CDR2 SMNVEV (reference sequence). Trimming stripped 5 bases from V and 6 bases from J, with 18 bases between. This CDR3 region has 15 residues. The CDR3 sequence is CASSPWDGRTDTQYF. The CDR3 DNA is TGTGCCAGCAGTCCGTGGGACGGCCGAACGGATACGCAGTATTTT.

This clonotype was seen ten or more times. The CDR3 DNA is TGTGCCAGCAGCTTTGGGACAGCTCAGGATGAAAAACTGTTTTTT. It is translated as CASSFGTAQDEKLFF. The genes are TRBV7-6 and TRBJ1-4; 7 bases are a match to TRBD1. This CDR3 is 15 amino acids long. The V segment lost 3 bases and the J segment 6 bases; nucleotides outside the gene matches: 7. CDR1 and CDR2 (germline): SGHVS, FNYEAQ.

The chain couples TRBV2 to TRBJ2-7; D is undetermined. The V end was cut by 8 bases, the J end by 2 bases, with 10 bases between. Germline CDR1 and CDR2: SNHLY and FYNNEI. The CDR3 contains 12 residues. The CDR3 spells CASVRSPYEQYF. DNA for the CDR3: TGTGCCAGCGTCAGGTCCCCCTACGAGCAGTACTTC.

About this clonotype: Just one base apart from a much larger clone, this may be a read error. This chain links TRBV20-1 with TRBJ1-4; 10 nucleotides align to TRBD1. The V segment lost 4 bases and the J segment 7 bases; nucleotides outside the gene matches: 3. The germline V gene has CDR1 DFQATT and CDR2 SNEGSKA (reference sequence). The CDR3 extends over 13 amino acids. CDR3 region: CSAKTGGSEKLFF. CDR3 DNA sequence: TGCAGTGCTAAGACAGGGGGCAGTGAAAAACTGTTTTTT.

This clonotype has more than one count but fewer than ten. This chain links TRBV5-1 with TRBJ2-1; 8 positions agree with TRBD1. This CDR3 is built from 16 residues. V shed 0 bases and J 2 bases; nucleotides not matched to a gene: 4. Per the germline V gene, CDR1 is SGHRS and CDR2 is YFSETQ. The CDR3 region is CASSLGQGSAYNEQFF. DNA of the CDR3: TGCGCCAGCAGCTTGGGACAGGGGAGCGCCTACAATGAGCAGTTCTTC. The full variable domain, with the rest looked up from reference TRBV5-1 and TRBJ2-1, is KAGVTQTPRYLIKTRGQQVTLSCSPISGHRSVSWYQQTPGQGLQFLFEYFSETQRNKGNFPGRFSGRQFSNSRSEMNVSTLELGDSALYLCASSLGQGSAYNEQFFGPGTRLTVL.

This clonotype was detected a few times. The chain couples TRBV7-2 to TRBJ1-1, with 9 bases aligning to TRBD1. Looked up from germline, CDR1 is SGHTA and CDR2 is FQGNSA. CDR3 size: 14 residues. V dropped 5 bases and J dropped 1; count of bases not matched to a gene: 2. CDR3 bases: TGTGCCAGCAGCCAGGGACAGGGGAACACTGAAGCTTTCTTT. Residues: CASSQGQGNTEAFF.

This clonotype has at least ten counts. The rearrangement uses TRBV20-1 and TRBJ1-4; TRBD1 might be the D (6 bases). The V end was cut by 4 bases, the J end by 6 bases, with 18 bases between. CDR1 DFQATT and CDR2 SNEGSKA come from the germline V gene (reference sequence). CDR3 length: 15 residues. CDR3 sequence: CSATLSGAVDEKLFF. CDR3 in DNA: TGCAGTGCTACACTTTCAGGGGCGGTCGATGAAAAACTGTTTTTT.

This clonotype was observed a handful of times. The chain joins TRBV5-5 to TRBJ1-5, with 7 bases that match TRBD1. The germline V gene has CDR1 SGHKS and CDR2 YYEKEE (reference sequence). The CDR3 is 14 amino acids. With V trimmed by 0 bases and J by 7 bases, 4 bases remained unmatched. CDR3 in DNA: TGTGCCAGCAGCTTGGAGGGACAGAGGCAGCCCCAGCATTTT. It encodes CASSLEGQRQPQHF.

This clonotype was found many times. V gene TRBV28 combines with J gene TRBJ2-1, with a weak D call TRBD2 (5 bases). In germline, CDR1 is MDHEN, CDR2 SYDVKM. CDR3 length equals 14 residues. Deletions cut 5 bases from V and 9 bases from J, with 17 bases between. The CDR3, as DNA: TGTGCCAGCAGTGCCCCCTTAGGCGGGCGTGAGCAGTTCTTC. This codes for CASSAPLGGREQFF.

This clonotype was counted between two and nine times. The rearrangement links TRBV5-1 to TRBJ2-3; weak D call: TRBD1 (6 bases). This CDR3 has 15 residues. Germline CDR1 SGHRS, CDR2 YFSETQ. Trimming removed 4 bases from V and 0 bases from J, with 12 bases in between. CDR3 residues: CASSPDRASTDTQYF. The CDR3 coding sequence is TGCGCCAGCAGCCCGGACAGAGCTAGCACAGATACGCAGTATTTT.

The table lists this clonotype with a few counts. V usage is TRBV10-3 and J usage is TRBJ2-3, with D possibly matching TRBD1 (6 bases). V gave up 8 bases and J gave up 0 bases, with 15 bases separating them. The germline CDR1 and CDR2 sequences are ENHRY and SYGVKD. There are 15 residues in the CDR3. CDR3 protein: CAIGVGAASTDTQYF. The CDR3 DNA reads TGTGCCATCGGCGTGGGGGCCGCTAGCACAGATACGCAGTATTTT.

About this clonotype itself: A single base separates this from a much larger clone, so it may be a read error. This chain links TRBV29-1 with TRBJ2-5, with 11 positions matching TRBD2. The CDR3 totals 15 residues. CDR1 SQVTM and CDR2 ANQGSEA come from the germline V gene. The CDR3 loop reads CSIDLAGGSAETQYF. As DNA, the CDR3 is TGCAGCATTGATCTAGCGGGGGGCTCCGCGGAGACCCAGTACTTC.

This clonotype was observed many times. This chain connects TRBV6-6 to TRBJ1-5; possibly TRBD1 for D (6 bases). CDR1 and CDR2 from the germline V gene are MNHNY and SVGAGI (reference sequence). Trimming left V 6 bases short and J 5 bases short, with 11 bases between. The CDR3 spans 13 residues. The CDR3 nucleotides are TGTGCCAGCAGGGTCAAGGGGGATCAGCCCCAGCATTTT. This codes for CASRVKGDQPQHF.

This clonotype occurred many times. This chain uses TRBV11-2 with TRBJ1-1, with D perhaps TRBD1 (5 bases). Germline V gene data show CDR1 as SGHAT and CDR2 as FQNNGV. This CDR3 has 14 residues. Trimming pared 4 bases from V and 4 bases from J, leaving 13 bases between. CDR3: CASSSQGMVTEAFF. The CDR3 DNA reads TGTGCCAGCAGCTCTCAGGGTATGGTCACTGAAGCTTTCTTT.

The chain joins TRBV12-3 or TRBV12-4 to TRBJ1-1; D gene uncertain. CDR3 size: 14 residues. The ends were cut back, 5 bases at V and 1 base at J, with 11 bases in the middle. The CDR3 nucleotides are TGTGCCAGCAGTAGAGAGCGGTGGAACACTGAAGCTTTCTTT. As protein: CASSRERWNTEAFF.

This clonotype has only a few counts. The J gene is TRBJ2-5, the V gene TRBV29-1, with unresolved D. Germline loops: CDR1 SQVTM, CDR2 ANQGSEA. V was shortened by 6 bases and J by 8 bases, with 16 bases between the two germline ends. The CDR3 has 12 amino acids. CDR3 sequence: CSVGYGGGTQYF. As DNA, the CDR3 is TGCAGCGTGGGATATGGTGGTGGAACCCAGTACTTC.

This clonotype was counted at least ten times. The chain combines TRBV24-1 with TRBJ1-1, with D tentatively TRBD1 (6 bases). V was clipped by 2 bases and J by 6 bases, with 9 bases between them. CDR1 is KGHDR, CDR2 SFDVKD, per germline. This CDR3 has 13 amino acids. CDR3 sequence reads: CATSDWAGAEAFF. CDR3 coding DNA: TGTGCCACCAGTGATTGGGCAGGGGCTGAAGCTTTCTTT.

This clonotype was recorded a few times. The rearrangement uses TRBV2 and TRBJ1-5; a possible D gene is TRBD1 (5 bases). Germline CDR1 and CDR2: SNHLY and FYNNEI. The CDR3 has 13 residues. The V end lost 6 bases, the J end lost 6 bases, and 12 bases lay between the germline ends. The CDR3, as DNA: TGTGCCAGCAGCGCCGACAGAGGTCAGCCCCAGCATTTT. Its protein is CASSADRGQPQHF.

The V call is TRBV11-2, the J call TRBJ1-1; 7 bases line up with TRBD1. V shed 2 bases, J shed 4 bases, and the junction held 13 bases outside the gene matches. Germline values: CDR1 SGHAT, CDR2 FQNNGV. The CDR3 is made up of 17 amino acids. The CDR3: CASSLFTGVGRTTEAFF. As DNA, the CDR3 is TGTGCCAGCAGCTTATTCACAGGGGTCGGTCGAACCACTGAAGCTTTCTTT.

This chain connects TRBV10-3 to TRBJ1-5; no firm D call. The CDR3 runs 13 residues. Trimming took 7 bases from V and 5 from J, leaving 12 bases between them. Germline V gives CDR1 ENHRY, CDR2 SYGVKD. CDR3 loop: CAINSGPDQPQHF. The CDR3 nucleotides are TGTGCCATCAATTCCGGGCCCGATCAGCCCCAGCATTTT.

The table lists this clonotype with many counts. Here the CDR3 DNA reads TGTGCCAGCTCACCACGATTCAGTGGGGGGTCCTACAATGAGCAGTTCTTC. It translates to CASSPRFSGGSYNEQFF. This chain uses TRBV18 with TRBJ2-1, with D possibly matching TRBD2 (6 bases). The CDR3 loop spans 17 amino acids. V was cut by 1 base and J by 1 base, with 14 bases left in between. CDR1 is KGHSH and CDR2 is LQKENI in the germline V gene.

This clonotype was seen repeatedly, ten times or more. J is TRBJ1-5 and V is TRBV2; TRBD1 matches 8 bases. CDR1 SNHLY and CDR2 FYNNEI come from the germline V gene. The V gene end was trimmed by 2 bases and the J gene end by 2 bases; junction bases not matched to a gene: 5. There are 16 residues in the CDR3. DNA of the CDR3: TGTGCCAGCAGTGAAACAGGGACAGGAGGCAATCAGCCCCAGCATTTT. Translating gives CASSETGTGGNQPQHF.

This clonotype has at least ten counts. CDR3 nucleotides: TGTGCCACCAGCAGAGATCTGACTAGCGGGAGCCACGAGCAGTACTTC. It translates to CATSRDLTSGSHEQYF. V is TRBV15 and J is TRBJ2-7, with 12 bases identical to TRBD2. The CDR3 sequence is 16 residues long. CDR1 and CDR2 from the germline V gene are LNHNV and YYDKDF (reference sequence). V was pared by 0 bases and J by 5 bases, with 5 bases of the junction left unmatched.

This clonotype was counted ten times or more. The chain recombines TRBV12-3 or TRBV12-4 with TRBJ1-2; the match to TRBD1 covers 7 bases. This CDR3 comprises 13 residues. The ends lost 3 bases at V and 9 bases at J; junction bases unmatched: 7. This CDR3 is CASSLGQSFSYTF. In DNA form, the CDR3 reads TGTGCCAGCAGTTTGGGACAGTCCTTTAGCTACACCTTC.

There are many counts of this clonotype. The CDR3 DNA sequence: TGTGCCACTCGGGACAGATACAATGAGCAGTTCTTC. The encoded protein is CATRDRYNEQFF. This chain links TRBV24-1 with TRBJ2-1, with 7 bases identical to TRBD1. Germline V lookup: CDR1 KGHDR, CDR2 SFDVKD. CDR3 length equals 12 residues. V was clipped by 10 bases and J by 4 bases; unmatched bases: 3.

This clonotype was recorded at least ten times. The chain has TRBV4-3 and TRBJ2-3, with 10 nucleotides matching TRBD2. Germline loops: CDR1 LGHNA, CDR2 YSLEER. With V trimmed by 2 bases and J by 1 base, 0 bases remained unmatched. This CDR3 contains 15 residues. The CDR3 protein is CASSQLAGGTDTQYF. DNA for the CDR3: TGCGCCAGCAGCCAACTAGCGGGGGGCACAGATACGCAGTATTTT.

This clonotype has more than one count but fewer than ten. V usage is TRBV6-6 and J usage is TRBJ1-1; D possibly corresponds to TRBD1 (6 bases). CDR3 length: 14 residues. V lost 5 bases and J lost 4, with 14 bases in between. In germline, CDR1 is MNHNY, CDR2 SVGAGI (reference sequence). The CDR3 is CASSGPTGPTEAFF. In DNA form, the CDR3 reads TGTGCCAGCAGTGGTCCGACAGGCCCCACTGAAGCTTTCTTT.